The source of this T cell receptor beta chain is a study of blood T cell repertoires in COVID-19. In the study overall: The United States, Italy and Spain provided the acute and convalescent COVID-19 samples. PBMCs, B-cell-depleted T cells, or T cells provided the cDNA or gDNA that made up the material.

The CDR3 has 17 amino acids. Germline V gene data show CDR1 as KGHDR and CDR2 as SFDVKD. J was trimmed by 5 bases and V by 5 bases; bases with no gene match: 14. The authors' processing: Reference gene primer amplification gave estimated nucleated cell counts. Clones were read by immunoSEQ multiplex PCR, and TCRdb kept only the in-frame ones, dropping some. D and trimming come from the DNA, and the V and J calls and clone size come from that table. This sample has around 130,000 clones, with roughly 84% found just once. The rearrangement links TRBV24-1 to TRBJ1-5; 7 nucleotides line up with TRBD1. This clonotype was obtained from a man between 60 and 75 years old with acute or convalescent COVID-19. Sequenced: peripheral blood. The CDR3 region has the DNA TGTGCCACCAGTGTGGGGGGTCAGGGTCAGGGGGATCAGCCCCAGCATTTT. It yields the protein CATSVGGQGQGDQPQHF.